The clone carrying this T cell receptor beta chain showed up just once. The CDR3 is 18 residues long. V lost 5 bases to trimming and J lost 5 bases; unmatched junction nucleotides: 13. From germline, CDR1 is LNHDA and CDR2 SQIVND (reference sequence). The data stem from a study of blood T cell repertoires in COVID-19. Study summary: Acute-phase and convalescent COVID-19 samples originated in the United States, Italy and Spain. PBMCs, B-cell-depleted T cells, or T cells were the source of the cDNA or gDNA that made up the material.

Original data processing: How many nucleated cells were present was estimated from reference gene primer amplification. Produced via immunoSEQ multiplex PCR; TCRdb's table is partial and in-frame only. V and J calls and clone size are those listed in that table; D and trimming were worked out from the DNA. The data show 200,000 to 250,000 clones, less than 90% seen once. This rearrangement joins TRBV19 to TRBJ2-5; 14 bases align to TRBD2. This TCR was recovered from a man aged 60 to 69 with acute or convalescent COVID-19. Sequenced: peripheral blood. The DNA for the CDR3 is TGTGCCAGTAGTTTCGGGACTAGCGGGAGCCGATTGGGGGAGACCCAGTACTTC. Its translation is CASSFGTSGSRLGETQYF. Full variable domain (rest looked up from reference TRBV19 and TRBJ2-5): DGGITQSPKYLFRKEGQNVTLSCEQNLNHDAMYWYRQDPGQGLRLIYYSQIVNDFQKGDIAEGYSVSREKKESFPLTVTSAQKNPTAFYLCASSFGTSGSRLGETQYFGPGTRLLVL.